This TCR beta chain was captured by sequencing in a study of shared clonotypes between healthy human individuals. Background on the study: Donors, aged 18 to 49, were a couple of women and three men.

The CDR3 covers 11 residues. Deletions cut 6 bases from V and 7 bases from J, with 10 bases between. Germline V lookup: CDR1 MDHEN, CDR2 SYDVKM. Ten immunoSEQ deep assay plates held the unsorted PBMC DNA. Measured with immunoSEQ multiplex PCR; TCRdb has only the in-frame clones, and not every one. The sample lists some 470,000 clones, about three quarters occurring once. J is TRBJ2-7 and V is TRBV28; D uncertain. What was sequenced was PBMCs. The clonotype originates from a woman in her 40s in good health. Some clones in this sample may be carry-over from other donors' samples. CDR3 sequence: CASRSLWEQYF. The CDR3 DNA follows: TGTGCCAGCAGGTCCCTCTGGGAGCAGTACTTC.